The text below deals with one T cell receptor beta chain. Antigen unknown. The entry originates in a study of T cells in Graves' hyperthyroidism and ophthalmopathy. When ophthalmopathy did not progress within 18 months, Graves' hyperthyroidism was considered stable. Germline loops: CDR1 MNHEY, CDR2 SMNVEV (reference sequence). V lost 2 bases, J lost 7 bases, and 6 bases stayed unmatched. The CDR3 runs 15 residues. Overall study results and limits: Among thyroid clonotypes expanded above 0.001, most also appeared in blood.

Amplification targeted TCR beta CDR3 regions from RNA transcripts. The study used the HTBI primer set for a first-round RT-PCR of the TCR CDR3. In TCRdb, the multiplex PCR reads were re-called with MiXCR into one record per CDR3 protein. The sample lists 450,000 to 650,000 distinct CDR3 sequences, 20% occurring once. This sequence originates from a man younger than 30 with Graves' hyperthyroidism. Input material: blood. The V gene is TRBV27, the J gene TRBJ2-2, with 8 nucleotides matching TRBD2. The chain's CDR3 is CASSLRGLEGGELFF. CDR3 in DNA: TGTGCCAGCAGTTTACGGGGACTAGAGGGCGGGGAGCTGTTTTTT.